This TCR beta chain is drawn from a study of blood T cells in healthy people across ages. Through a sample-barcoded 5' primer and a J-beta primer mix, a second PCR was run for roughly 6 to 12 cycles. In TCRdb, the 5' RACE reads were re-called with MiXCR into one record per CDR3 protein. This table has 660,000 or so distinct CDR3 sequences, roughly 58% appearing once. The amount of total RNA extracted per sample was at least 5 micrograms. Specimen: blood. This TCR came from a man in his 60s in good health.

In DNA form, the CDR3 reads TGTGCCAGTAGTGCCCGGGACAGGGGTGGCAATGAGCAGTTCTTC. It codes for CASSARDRGGNEQFF. J is TRBJ2-1 and V is TRBV19, with TRBD1 identical over 10 bases. J lost 6 bases, V lost 5 bases, and 7 bases had no gene match. From germline, CDR1 is LNHDA and CDR2 SQIVND (reference sequence). There are 15 residues in the CDR3.